Below, 6 T cell receptor beta chains from the same sample are listed, as sequenced in a study of T cell responses to AZD1222 COVID-19 vaccine. Using immunoSEQ multiplex PCR, the repertoire was profiled, and TCRdb retains in-frame clones only, with some absent. The sample holds about 160,000 clones, roughly nine tenths seen once. The sample consisted of peripheral blood, taken on day 0 of AZD1222 vaccination. The receptor set was obtained from an adult in good health.

The rearrangement links TRBV2 to TRBJ2-7, with 7 bases aligning to TRBD1. CDR1 is SNHLY and CDR2 is FYNNEI in the germline V gene. This CDR3 region has 11 residues. Trimming cost V 8 bases and J 3 bases; bases outside gene matches: 1. CDR3 DNA sequence: TGTGCCAGCGGGGACAGCTACGAGCAGTACTTC. This sequence encodes CASGDSYEQYF.

This chain connects TRBV5-1 to TRBJ1-2; TRBD1 matches at 7 bases. The CDR3 runs 14 residues. The J segment lost 4 bases and the V segment lost 0 bases, leaving 3 bases of the junction unmatched. Looked up from germline, CDR1 is SGHRS and CDR2 is YFSETQ. For the CDR3, the DNA is TGCGCCAGCAGCTTGGGACAGGGCGTCTATGGCTACACCTTC. Its protein is CASSLGQGVYGYTF. Filled out from reference TRBV5-1 and TRBJ1-2, the complete variable domain reads KAGVTQTPRYLIKTRGQQVTLSCSPISGHRSVSWYQQTPGQGLQFLFEYFSETQRNKGNFPGRFSGRQFSNSRSEMNVSTLELGDSALYLCASSLGQGVYGYTFGSGTRLTVV.

The chain carries TRBV24-1 and TRBJ2-7, with 7 positions matching TRBD2. This CDR3 is built from 15 residues. Trimming cost V 3 bases and J 6 bases; bases outside gene matches: 10. Germline V CDR1 and CDR2: KGHDR, SFDVKD. The chain's CDR3 is CATSDIRGGVGEQYF. Here the CDR3 DNA reads TGTGCCACCAGTGATATAAGGGGAGGGGTTGGCGAGCAGTACTTC.

The chain recombines TRBV6-5 with TRBJ1-1; tentative D call: TRBD1 (5 bases). Germline V gives CDR1 MNHEY, CDR2 SVGAGI. The CDR3 is made up of 15 amino acids. V shed 5 bases and J shed 0 bases, with 13 bases lying between them. The CDR3 DNA reads as TGTGCCAGCAGTAAATTCAGGGTTATGAACACTGAAGCTTTCTTT. The encoded protein is CASSKFRVMNTEAFF.

The V gene is TRBV5-1, the J gene TRBJ1-6, with TRBD1 identical over 9 bases. Germline V CDR1 and CDR2: SGHRS, YFSETQ. The J segment lost 7 bases and the V segment lost 4 bases, leaving 9 bases of the junction unmatched. This CDR3 has 16 amino acids. This CDR3 reads CASSPTGGAKNSPLHF. Written as DNA, the CDR3 is TGCGCCAGCAGCCCAACAGGGGGCGCGAAGAATTCACCCCTCCACTTT.

The genes are TRBV10-3 and TRBJ1-1; D ambiguous. This CDR3 region has 16 residues. The V gene lost 0 bases and the J gene lost 3 bases, with 14 bases spanning the gap. Per the germline V gene, CDR1 is ENHRY and CDR2 is SYGVKD. CDR3 coding DNA: TGTGCCATCAGTGAGTCGCTGGGCCCGCCGTACACTGAAGCTTTCTTT. Translated: CAISESLGPPYTEAFF.